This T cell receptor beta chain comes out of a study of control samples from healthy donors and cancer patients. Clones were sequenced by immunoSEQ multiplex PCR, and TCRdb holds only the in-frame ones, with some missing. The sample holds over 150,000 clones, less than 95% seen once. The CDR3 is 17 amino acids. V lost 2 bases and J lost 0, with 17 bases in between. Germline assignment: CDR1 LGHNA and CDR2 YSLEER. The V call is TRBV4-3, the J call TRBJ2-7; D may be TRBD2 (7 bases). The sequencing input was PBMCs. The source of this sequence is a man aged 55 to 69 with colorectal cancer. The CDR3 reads CASSQSEGGGSSYEQYF. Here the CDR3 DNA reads TGCGCCAGCAGCCAATCAGAAGGGGGAGGGAGCTCCTACGAGCAGTACTTC.